These 27 T cell receptor beta chains were sequenced from one sample in a study of T cells in tuberculosis. Sequenced by immunoSEQ multiplex PCR; TCRdb stores in-frame clones only, minus some. Of 47,000 or so clones listed, 90% to 95% are singletons. Noted time point: new active TB diagnosis, blood taken before or within 7 days of starting treatment. The specimen was PBMCs, collected at tuberculosis diagnosis. The receptors originated from an adult with tuberculosis.

The chain has TRBV2 and TRBJ2-1; D gene uncertain. Germline CDR1 SNHLY, CDR2 FYNNEI. The CDR3 covers 13 residues. The ends were cut back, 5 bases at V and 0 bases at J, with 5 bases in the middle. Written as DNA, the CDR3 is TGTGCCAGCAGTCTATCCTCCTACAATGAGCAGTTCTTC. This codes for CASSLSSYNEQFF.

The chain uses TRBV6-1 and TRBJ1-5; D remains ambiguous. With 6 bases removed from V and 4 bases from J, the gap between germline ends came to 4 bases. CDR1 and CDR2 (germline): MNHNS, SASEGT. The CDR3 spans 11 residues. CDR3 loop: CASSLNQPQHF. The DNA of the CDR3 is TGTGCCAGCAGCCTTAATCAGCCCCAGCATTTT.

This sequence joins TRBV13 and TRBJ2-5, with D unclear. V was trimmed by 3 bases and J by 5 bases, leaving 16 bases between them. The CDR3 sequence is 15 residues long. Germline CDR1 and CDR2: PRHDT and FYEKMQ (reference sequence). The chain's CDR3 is CASSLPTPFAETQYF. CDR3 bases: TGTGCCAGCAGCTTGCCTACCCCCTTTGCGGAGACCCAGTACTTC.

A single count supports this clone. The chain employs TRBV30 and TRBJ2-7, with D perhaps TRBD2 (5 bases). The CDR3 totals 13 residues. The V gene lost 4 bases and the J gene lost 7 bases, with 17 bases spanning the gap. The germline V gene has CDR1 GTSNPN and CDR2 SVGIG (reference sequence). CDR3 sequence reads: CAWTSTRGQEQYF. The CDR3, as DNA: TGTGCCTGGACCTCCACACGAGGGCAAGAGCAGTACTTC.

This chain joins TRBV7-9 and TRBJ2-3; 9 nucleotides match TRBD2. CDR3 length: 16 residues. Trimming at V came to 4 bases and at J to 4 bases, leaving 9 bases not matched to a gene. The V gene's germline CDR1 is SEHNR and CDR2 FQNEAQ (reference sequence). This chain's CDR3 is CASSSPGAGGADTQYF. In nucleotides, the CDR3 is TGTGCCAGCAGCTCCCCAGGAGCGGGAGGAGCAGATACGCAGTATTTT.

The chain employs TRBV9 and TRBJ2-2, with D possibly being TRBD1 (5 bases). The CDR3 covers 14 residues. Trimming shortened V by 3 bases and J by 8 bases, and 14 bases separated the two germline ends. Germline loops: CDR1 SGDLS, CDR2 YYNGEE. CDR3: CASSDRGSTGELFF. CDR3 nucleotides: TGTGCCAGCAGCGATAGGGGTAGCACGGGGGAGCTGTTTTTT.

This clone was recorded only once. This chain joins TRBV7-3 and TRBJ2-3; 7 bases fit TRBD2. The CDR3 extends over 16 amino acids. Germline loops: CDR1 SGHTA, CDR2 FQGTGA. Unmatched junction bases numbered 5, after V lost 2 bases and J lost 0 bases. The CDR3 bases are TGTGCCAGCAGCTTAGACCCAGCGGGAAGCACAGATACGCAGTATTTT. Translation gives CASSLDPAGSTDTQYF.

V gene TRBV18 combines with J gene TRBJ1-3; maybe TRBD1 (6 bases). This CDR3 spans 13 amino acids. Trimming shortened V by 5 bases and J by 2 bases, and 7 bases separated the two germline ends. Germline V lookup: CDR1 KGHSH, CDR2 LQKENI. The CDR3 DNA reads TGTGCCAGCTCAAAGGGGGCTGGAAACACCATATATTTT. Translation gives CASSKGAGNTIYF.

The chain couples TRBV2 to TRBJ2-1; 14 nucleotides agree with TRBD2. Germline V gene sequence: CDR1 SNHLY, CDR2 FYNNEI. The CDR3 has 15 amino acids. V shed 6 bases, J shed 4 bases, and the junction held 2 bases outside the gene matches. The CDR3 DNA reads TGTGCCAGCAGGGGGACTAGCGGGAGATACAATGAGCAGTTCTTC. Protein product: CASRGTSGRYNEQFF.

The chain uses TRBV7-8 and TRBJ2-1; D is perhaps TRBD1 (6 bases). Germline V gives CDR1 SGHVS, CDR2 FQNEAQ. V shed 6 bases and J shed 5 bases, with 17 bases lying between them. This CDR3 is 15 amino acids long. In DNA, the CDR3 is TGTGCCAGCAGAAGTACAGGGCCGAAAAACAATGAGCAGTTCTTC. This translates into CASRSTGPKNNEQFF.

This clone was counted a single time. J is TRBJ2-1 and V is TRBV7-9; 7 bases are a match to TRBD2. Germline V gene data show CDR1 as SEHNR and CDR2 as FQNEAQ (reference sequence). The ends lost 1 base at V and 2 bases at J; junction bases unmatched: 2. The CDR3 loop spans 15 amino acids. This CDR3 reads CASSLVGTTYNEQFF. The CDR3 DNA sequence: TGTGCCAGCAGCTTAGTTGGGACTACCTACAATGAGCAGTTCTTC.

A few counts support this clone. The chain recombines TRBV19 with TRBJ2-7, with a tentative D call TRBD2 (6 bases). V was trimmed by 3 bases and J by 0 bases, leaving 15 bases between them. The CDR3 has 16 amino acids. Per the germline V gene, CDR1 is LNHDA and CDR2 is SQIVND (reference sequence). The CDR3 bases are TGTGCCAGTAGTATGTCGGGGGTAGCGACCTCCTACGAGCAGTACTTC. It codes for CASSMSGVATSYEQYF.

The rearrangement links TRBV27 to TRBJ2-7; TRBD1 agrees at 7 bases. CDR3 length equals 15 residues. The trim removed 4 bases at V and 0 bases at J, leaving 6 bases unmatched. Germline CDR1 and CDR2: MNHEY and SMNVEV (reference sequence). CDR3 amino acids: CASSYRRTGSYEQYF. The DNA for the CDR3 is TGTGCCAGCAGTTATCGGCGGACAGGCTCCTACGAGCAGTACTTC.

V usage is TRBV30 and J usage is TRBJ1-2; TRBD1 matches at 9 bases. This CDR3 is 13 amino acids long. The V and J ends lost 4 bases and 3 bases, in that order; junction bases with no gene match: 3. Germline CDR1 is GTSNPN and CDR2 is SVGIG (reference sequence). In DNA form, the CDR3 reads TGTGCCTGGACGAGGGACAGGGACTATGGCTACACCTTC. It translates to CAWTRDRDYGYTF.

The chain uses TRBV5-8 and TRBJ1-2; weak D call: TRBD1 (5 bases). Trimming took off 4 bases at V and 2 bases at J, with 12 bases between the two ends. CDR3 size: 14 residues. Germline V gives CDR1 SGHTS, CDR2 YDEGEE. The CDR3 nucleotides are TGTGCCAGCAGCCCCCAACAGGAGAACTATGGCTACACCTTC. As protein: CASSPQQENYGYTF.

This clone was picked up one time. This chain connects TRBV7-3 to TRBJ2-1; possibly TRBD2 for D (5 bases). Germline V lookup: CDR1 SGHTA, CDR2 FQGTGA. This CDR3 is built from 15 residues. V gave up 2 bases and J gave up 2 bases, with 10 bases separating them. The CDR3 nucleotides read TGTGCCAGCAGCTTAGTCGGAGGAGCCTACAATGAGCAGTTCTTC. It codes for CASSLVGGAYNEQFF. Full variable domain (outside the CDR3, taken from reference TRBV7-3 and TRBJ2-1): GAGVSQTPSNKVTEKGKYVELRCDPISGHTALYWYRQSLGQGPEFLIYFQGTGAADDSGLPNDRFFAVRPEGSVSTLKIQRTERGDSAVYLCASSLVGGAYNEQFFGPGTRLTVL.

The CDR3 sequence: CASSLGAQSSEKLFF. CDR3 DNA sequence: TGCGCCAGCAGCTTGGGAGCGCAGTCTAGTGAAAAACTGTTTTTT. The rearrangement joins TRBV5-1 to TRBJ1-4; D is uncertain. V was clipped by 0 bases and J by 7 bases, with 13 bases between them. The CDR3 loop spans 15 amino acids. Germline CDR1 and CDR2: SGHRS and YFSETQ.

The chain combines TRBV7-2 with TRBJ2-3; perhaps TRBD1 as D (5 bases). This CDR3 region has 15 residues. Germline V CDR1 and CDR2: SGHTA, FQGNSA. Trimming removed 3 bases from V and 5 bases from J, with 15 bases in between. CDR3 amino acids: CASSFTGLSGDTQYF. CDR3 DNA: TGTGCCAGCAGCTTTACAGGCCTTTCAGGAGATACGCAGTATTTT.

CDR3 sequence: CASSLGTSGDNEQFF. Here the CDR3 DNA reads TGTGCCAGCAGCTTGGGGACTAGCGGAGACAATGAGCAGTTCTTC. The chain recombines TRBV9 with TRBJ2-1; 11 positions agree with TRBD2. Germline V gene lookup returns CDR1 SGDLS and CDR2 YYNGEE. The CDR3 is made up of 15 amino acids. The J segment lost 5 bases and the V segment lost 4 bases, leaving 5 bases of the junction unmatched.

The chain employs TRBV27 and TRBJ2-5; TRBD1 agrees at 10 bases. The CDR3 is 16 amino acids. The V gene's germline CDR1 is MNHEY and CDR2 SMNVEV (reference sequence). Losses at the gene ends were 5 bases for V and 5 bases for J; bases not matched to a gene: 11. CDR3 region: CASSKTAGTGVETQYF. CDR3 in DNA: TGTGCCAGCAGTAAAACCGCCGGGACAGGGGTCGAGACCCAGTACTTC.

The rearrangement uses TRBV6-1 and TRBJ2-1, with 14 bases identical to TRBD2. This CDR3 is 15 amino acids long. With 10 bases clipped from V and 8 bases from J, the junction kept 10 bases outside the gene matches. CDR1 and CDR2 (germline): MNHNS, SASEGT. The CDR3 DNA is TGTGCCATAGACAGGGGGACTAGCGGGAGTTATGAGCAGTTCTTC. It translates to CAIDRGTSGSYEQFF.

This clone was recorded only once. CDR3 in DNA: TGCGCCAGCAGCTTCGGGACTAGCGGGAGGGGGCAAAGCAAAAACATTCAGTACTTC. Protein: CASSFGTSGRGQSKNIQYF. The chain recombines TRBV5-1 with TRBJ2-4, with 16 positions matching TRBD2. In germline, CDR1 is SGHRS, CDR2 YFSETQ. Trimming at V came to 2 bases and at J to 3 bases, leaving 8 bases not matched to a gene. There are 19 residues in the CDR3.

The chain recombines TRBV5-4 with TRBJ1-1; D remains ambiguous. The length of the CDR3 is 16 residues. In germline, CDR1 is SGHNT, CDR2 YYREEE (reference sequence). V lost 4 bases and J lost 0, with 16 bases in between. The CDR3: CASSPRMRTLNTEAFF. CDR3 nucleotides: TGTGCCAGCAGCCCGCGAATGAGAACCTTGAACACTGAAGCTTTCTTT.

The rearrangement links TRBV10-3 to TRBJ2-7; TRBD2 aligns across 13 bases. The CDR3 has 16 residues. With 4 bases clipped from V and 1 base from J, the junction kept 4 bases outside the gene matches. Germline V CDR1 and CDR2: ENHRY, SYGVKD. The CDR3 nucleotides read TGTGCCATCAGTGTGTCGGGACTAGCGGGATCCTACGAGCAGTACTTC. Encoded protein: CAISVSGLAGSYEQYF.

The chain has TRBV30 and TRBJ1-2; TRBD1 is a possible D gene (5 bases). The CDR3 runs to 12 residues. The germline gives CDR1 GTSNPN, CDR2 SVGIG (reference sequence). The germline V and J ends were trimmed by 0 bases and 8 bases, with 10 bases remaining between them. CDR3 region: CAWSVLGLGYTF. The CDR3 DNA is TGTGCCTGGAGTGTACTGGGACTGGGCTACACCTTC.

This rearrangement joins TRBV18 to TRBJ1-1; D remains unclear. The ends were cut back, 3 bases at V and 2 bases at J, with 16 bases in the middle. The germline V gene encodes CDR1 KGHSH and CDR2 LQKENI. This CDR3 has 16 residues. This CDR3 reads CASSPFSGFGNTEAFF. The CDR3 DNA reads TGTGCCAGCTCACCTTTTTCCGGGTTTGGTAACACTGAAGCTTTCTTT.

The chain links TRBV7-3 to TRBJ2-1, with 13 bases that match TRBD2. CDR3 length: 20 residues. Germline V gene sequence: CDR1 SGHTA, CDR2 FQGTGA. The V and J ends lost 1 base and 9 bases, in that order; junction bases with no gene match: 18. This chain's CDR3 is CASSLNPTSGGVDPLSEQFF. The CDR3 DNA reads TGTGCCAGCAGCTTAAACCCAACTAGCGGGGGGGTTGACCCGTTAAGTGAGCAGTTCTTC.